The source of this T cell receptor beta chain is a study of blood T cell repertoires in COVID-19. Unmatched junction bases numbered 10, after V lost 7 bases and J lost 5 bases. The CDR3 covers 15 residues. Germline CDR1 is SNHLY and CDR2 is FYNNEI. Produced via immunoSEQ multiplex PCR; TCRdb's table is partial and in-frame only. In the table there are 200,000 to 300,000 clones, 90% of which are singletons. This sequence originates from a man aged 50-59 years who had been exposed to COVID-19. Sequences were obtained from PBMCs or T cells enriched from blood (not recorded which). The rearrangement joins TRBV2 to TRBJ2-5; 10 bases agree with TRBD2. CDR3 bases: TGTGCCAGCAACCTAGCGGGGGTCGCTGTGGAGACCCAGTACTTC. It specifies CASNLAGVAVETQYF.